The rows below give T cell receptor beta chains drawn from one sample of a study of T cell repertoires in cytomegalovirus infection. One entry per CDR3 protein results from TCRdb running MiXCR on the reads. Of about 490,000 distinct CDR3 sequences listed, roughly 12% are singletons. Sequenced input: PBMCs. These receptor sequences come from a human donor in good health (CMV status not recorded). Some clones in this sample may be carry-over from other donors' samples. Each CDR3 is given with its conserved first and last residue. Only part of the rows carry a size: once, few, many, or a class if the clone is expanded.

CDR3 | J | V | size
CATSGLAGRTDTQYF | TRBJ2-3 | TRBV15 | many
CASSYSSLAKGIGNEQFF | TRBJ2-1 | TRBV6-5 | many
CASSYNPGSSTDTQYF | TRBJ2-3 | TRBV11-1 | many
CASRTGPSRRNEQFF | TRBJ2-1 | TRBV28 | many
CSVQGKNIQYF | TRBJ2-4 | TRBV20-1 | many
CASGKAYEQYF | TRBJ2-7 | TRBV12-3/TRBV12-4 | many
CASSQDWKSNQPQHF | TRBJ1-5 | TRBV4-2 | NA
CASTGLAGAVKRQETQYF | TRBJ2-5 | TRBV6-2/TRBV6-3 | NA
CAIPAWDRANTGELFF | TRBJ2-2 | TRBV10-3 | many
CASSVRETAGGFDEQFF | TRBJ2-1 | TRBV6-1 | many
CASGFSGDGTEAFF | TRBJ1-1 | TRBV12-5 | many
CASSYLPGHTTTEAFF | TRBJ1-1 | TRBV6-7 | few
CASGLRGGTEAFF | TRBJ1-1 | TRBV12-5 | few
CSARARQGSRSPLHF | TRBJ1-6 | TRBV20-1 | many
CATSREPPGTSGRDEQFF | TRBJ2-1 | TRBV15 | many
CASSFPGSNQPQHF | TRBJ1-5 | TRBV2 | many
CASGLEGQGNTEAFF | TRBJ1-1 | TRBV2 | few
CASRKLLNYGYTF | TRBJ1-2 | TRBV6-1 | many
CASSIQRDYGYTF | TRBJ1-2 | TRBV19 | NA
CASSFGTGAGGYTF | TRBJ1-2 | TRBV12-3/TRBV12-4 | few
CASSLNSFRETQYF | TRBJ2-5 | TRBV7-2 | many
CASSAGALGKPQHF | TRBJ1-5 | TRBV27 | NA
CASSLAHTDTGELFF | TRBJ2-2 | TRBV7-8 | many
CASSWSSGRNTEAFF | TRBJ1-1 | TRBV12-3/TRBV12-4 | many
CSASMAGGGIQYF | TRBJ2-3 | TRBV20-1 | many
CASSHDRGLETQYF | TRBJ2-5 | TRBV27 | NA
CASTLGSNTDTQYF | TRBJ2-3 | TRBV6-1 | many
CVSSAVGTGYHSPLHF | TRBJ1-6 | TRBV7-1 | NA
CASSLERANEQFF | TRBJ2-1 | TRBV28 | many
CASSRRQGFSYEQYF | TRBJ2-7 | TRBV7-9 | NA
CASNNRGRDQETQYF | TRBJ2-5 | TRBV7-2 | many
CATSRGALGPSYGYTF | TRBJ1-2 | TRBV15 | NA
CASSFGGWVDTEAFF | TRBJ1-1 | TRBV7-9 | many
CASSPLAGEIGEQFF | TRBJ2-1 | TRBV18 | many
CATSDTGLTQSGNTIYF | TRBJ1-3 | TRBV24-1 | many
CASSVWGNTEAFF | TRBJ1-1 | TRBV19 | many
CASSRQSGHYTGELFF | TRBJ2-2 | TRBV7-8 | many
CASSLFIGGGTEAFF | TRBJ1-1 | TRBV11-1 | few
CASSLYGQGEETQYF | TRBJ2-5 | TRBV28 | NA
CASSYSASGSYEQYF | TRBJ2-7 | TRBV6-5 | many
CASSLALAGESEQYF | TRBJ2-7 | TRBV5-1 | few
CASSRGLGSGELFF | TRBJ2-2 | TRBV7-9 | many
CASSQPRQVYIDEQFF | TRBJ2-1 | TRBV14 | many
CATTIDRANTGELFF | TRBJ2-2 | TRBV11-2 | many
CASNEWSTGELFF | TRBJ2-2 | TRBV6-1 | many